Listed below are T cell receptor beta chains from one sample, sequenced in a study of T-cell memory formation after mild COVID-19. TCRdb passed the 5' RACE reads through MiXCR, listing each CDR3 protein once. The sample lists tens of thousands of distinct CDR3 sequences; roughly 6.6% were seen once. Material for sequencing was PBMCs or a T cell subset sorted from them (not recorded which). These receptors were obtained from an adult who had mild COVID-19 (a few samples of this study predate the infection). Cell type and time point are not known. Each CDR3 is given with its conserved first and last residue. The D gene is left open where the match is weak. Not all rows give a size; the values are once, few, many and, for expanded clones, a class.

d_call: -; clone_size: many; j_call: TRBJ2-1; v_call: TRBV10-2; cdr3_aa: CASSRDSWGDNEQFF; cdr3_nt: TGCGCCAGCAGCAGGGACTCCTGGGGGGACAATGAGCAGTTCTTC
d_call: TRBD2; clone_size: -; j_call: TRBJ2-7; v_call: TRBV30; cdr3_aa: CAWSIGGGGDEQYF; cdr3_nt: TGTGCCTGGAGTATCGGTGGTGGGGGGGACGAGCAGTACTTC
d_call: TRBD2; clone_size: few; j_call: TRBJ2-5; v_call: TRBV4-2; cdr3_aa: CASSQPGLAGGVETQYF; cdr3_nt: TGTGCCAGCAGCCAACCGGGACTAGCGGGGGGGGTTGAGACCCAGTACTTC
d_call: -; clone_size: many; j_call: TRBJ2-7; v_call: TRBV18; cdr3_aa: CASSRSGQTYEQYF; cdr3_nt: TGTGCCAGCTCAAGGTCGGGTCAAACCTACGAGCAGTACTTC
d_call: -; clone_size: many; j_call: TRBJ1-2; v_call: TRBV25-1; cdr3_aa: CASSETAEGDYGYTF; cdr3_nt: TGTGCCAGCAGTGAAACTGCAGAAGGGGACTATGGCTACACCTTC
d_call: -; clone_size: few; j_call: TRBJ2-7; v_call: TRBV20-1; cdr3_aa: CSASDYGTYEQYF; cdr3_nt: TGCAGTGCTAGTGACTACGGAACCTACGAGCAGTACTTC
d_call: -; clone_size: many; j_call: TRBJ2-2; v_call: TRBV5-1; cdr3_aa: CASSSLGQMNTGELFF; cdr3_nt: TGCGCCAGCAGCTCGCTCGGACAGATGAACACCGGGGAGCTGTTTTTT
d_call: -; clone_size: many; j_call: TRBJ2-2; v_call: TRBV5-6; cdr3_aa: CASSLPEGGNTGELFF; cdr3_nt: TGTGCCAGCAGCTTGCCTGAAGGGGGGAACACCGGGGAGCTGTTTTTT
d_call: TRBD1; clone_size: many; j_call: TRBJ2-2; v_call: TRBV7-9; cdr3_aa: CASSRRGRIPGELFF; cdr3_nt: TGTGCCAGCAGTCGCAGGGGGCGAATCCCCGGGGAGCTGTTTTTT
d_call: -; clone_size: medium-sized; j_call: TRBJ2-1; v_call: TRBV29-1; cdr3_aa: CSVEDLSGRMNEQFF; cdr3_nt: TGCAGCGTTGAAGATCTGTCAGGGAGGATGAATGAGCAGTTCTTC
d_call: TRBD1; clone_size: few; j_call: TRBJ1-2; v_call: TRBV3-1; cdr3_aa: CASSQGTGRDGYTF; cdr3_nt: TGTGCCAGCAGCCAAGGGACAGGGAGGGATGGCTACACCTTC
d_call: -; clone_size: many; j_call: TRBJ2-2; v_call: TRBV5-1; cdr3_aa: CASSLTGDGSGELFF; cdr3_nt: TGCGCCAGCAGCTTGACGGGAGACGGGTCCGGGGAGCTGTTTTTT
d_call: TRBD2; clone_size: many; j_call: TRBJ2-1; v_call: TRBV12-3/TRBV12-4; cdr3_aa: CASRPGSGGTYNEQFF; cdr3_nt: TGTGCCAGCAGGCCCGGTAGCGGGGGGACCTACAATGAGCAGTTCTTC
d_call: -; clone_size: many; j_call: TRBJ2-5; v_call: TRBV25-1; cdr3_aa: CASSEFVLQETQYF; cdr3_nt: TGTGCCAGCAGTGAATTTGTTCTCCAAGAGACCCAGTACTTC
d_call: -; clone_size: -; j_call: TRBJ1-5; v_call: TRBV10-2; cdr3_aa: CVSSESLLHINQPQHF; cdr3_nt: TGCGTCAGCAGTGAGTCGCTGTTGCACATTAATCAGCCCCAGCATTTT
d_call: -; clone_size: many; j_call: TRBJ2-5; v_call: TRBV20-1; cdr3_aa: CSANSELETQYF; cdr3_nt: TGCAGTGCTAACAGTGAATTAGAGACCCAGTACTTC
d_call: -; clone_size: few; j_call: TRBJ1-3; v_call: TRBV20-1; cdr3_aa: CSVGDSGNTIYF; cdr3_nt: TGCAGTGTAGGGGACTCTGGAAACACCATATATTTT
d_call: TRBD1; clone_size: many; j_call: TRBJ2-1; v_call: TRBV7-9; cdr3_aa: CASSPQGPSYNEQFF; cdr3_nt: TGTGCCAGCAGCCCACAGGGGCCCTCCTACAATGAGCAGTTCTTC
d_call: -; clone_size: once; j_call: TRBJ2-2; v_call: TRBV12-3/TRBV12-4; cdr3_aa: CASSPENTGELFF; cdr3_nt: TGTGCCAGCAGCCCGGAAAACACCGGGGAGCTGTTTTTT